These 30 T cell receptor beta chains were all obtained from the same sample, sequenced in a study of cytomegalovirus exposure and HLA in healthy donors. Assay: immunoSEQ multiplex PCR; the TCRdb copy retains only in-frame clones and omits some. The repertoire holds some 60,000 clones, with 95% to 96% as singletons. Sequencing was done on a sample of PBMCs. The receptor set was obtained from a man younger than 35 in good health and CMV-seronegative.

A single count supports this clone. This rearrangement joins TRBV6-1 to TRBJ2-1; D is perhaps TRBD2 (5 bases). The V gene's germline CDR1 is MNHNS and CDR2 SASEGT. The CDR3 contains 14 residues. Trimming pared 10 bases from V and 2 bases from J, leaving 15 bases between. The chain's CDR3 is CATLGEGTYNEQFF. The CDR3 nucleotides are TGTGCCACTCTCGGAGAGGGCACCTACAATGAGCAGTTCTTC.

V gene TRBV7-6 combines with J gene TRBJ2-5; 7 bases agree with TRBD2. This CDR3 region has 14 residues. Germline values: CDR1 SGHVS, CDR2 FNYEAQ. V lost 4 bases to trimming and J lost 7 bases; unmatched junction nucleotides: 9. CDR3 in amino acids: CASSSSSGPSTQYF. The CDR3 DNA sequence: TGTGCCAGCAGCTCTTCTAGCGGACCTTCGACCCAGTACTTC.

The CDR3 nucleotides read TGTGCCAGTGGCCGAAACACTGAAGCTTTCTTT. It translates to CASGRNTEAFF. V usage is TRBV27 and J usage is TRBJ1-1; D unresolved. The V gene lost 9 bases and the J gene lost 2 bases, with 7 bases spanning the gap. Germline-derived CDR1 and CDR2 are MNHEY and SMNVEV (reference sequence). The CDR3 is 11 amino acids.

The chain is built from TRBV7-8 and TRBJ2-5; tentative D call: TRBD2 (5 bases). V was shortened by 2 bases and J by 2 bases, with 12 bases between the two germline ends. The CDR3 totals 15 residues. Germline V CDR1 and CDR2: SGHVS, FQNEAQ. CDR3 residues: CASSLLGLMQETQYF. DNA for the CDR3: TGTGCCAGCAGCTTACTAGGACTCATGCAAGAGACCCAGTACTTC.

V and J are TRBV11-1 and TRBJ2-7; 10 bases agree with TRBD2. CDR1 and CDR2 from the germline V gene are SGHAT and FQDESV (reference sequence). V gave up 3 bases and J gave up 5 bases; unmatched junction bases: 4. The CDR3 spans 14 residues. CDR3 sequence reads: CASSFSSGSNEQYF. The CDR3 region has the DNA TGTGCCAGCAGCTTTTCTAGCGGGAGCAACGAGCAGTACTTC.

This chain uses TRBV7-2 with TRBJ1-1; D possibly corresponds to TRBD1 (5 bases). The CDR3 is made up of 14 amino acids. V was pared by 4 bases and J by 8 bases, with 17 bases between. Germline V gene sequence: CDR1 SGHTA, CDR2 FQGNSA. The CDR3 coding sequence is TGTGCCAGCAGCTACCTTAGTCAGGGTTTGGAAGCTTTCTTT. Translated: CASSYLSQGLEAFF.

The chain is built from TRBV18 and TRBJ1-2; TRBD1 is a possible D gene (5 bases). The V end was cut by 1 base, the J end by 4 bases, with 7 bases between. CDR1 KGHSH and CDR2 LQKENI come from the germline V gene. The CDR3 runs 13 residues. Here the CDR3 reads CASSPQDTYGYTF. DNA of the CDR3: TGTGCCAGCTCACCACAGGACACCTATGGCTACACCTTC.

As to this clone: No conserved phenylalanine or tryptophan ends this CDR3, so it is likely a read error. The DNA is left out, because the CDR3 cannot be placed on it with certainty; the CDR3 is given as TCRdb lists it. The V call is TRBV10-1, the J call TRBJ2-4; the D call in the table, TRBD1, was not verified against the DNA. CDR1 is WNHNN, CDR2 SYGVQD, per germline (reference sequence). The CDR3 length equals 11 residues, ends included. The CDR3 protein is CASSVVQGALG.

The chain links TRBV25-1 to TRBJ2-1; the D is unclear. CDR1 and CDR2 from the germline V gene are MGHDK and SYGVNS. The CDR3 has 16 amino acids. V dropped 4 bases and J dropped 7 bases, with 20 bases sitting between them. Here the CDR3 DNA reads TGTGCCAGCAGTGGAGACTCGACTGTCACTGTGAATGAGCAGTTCTTC. Amino acid sequence: CASSGDSTVTVNEQFF. The complete variable domain, with remaining parts taken from reference TRBV25-1 and TRBJ2-1, reads EADIYQTPRYLVIGTGKKITLECSQTMGHDKMYWYQQDPGMELHLIHYSYGVNSTEKGDLSSESTVSRIRTEHFPLTLESARPSHTSQYLCASSGDSTVTVNEQFFGPGTRLTVL.

The count of this clone is one. The chain uses TRBV10-2 and TRBJ2-1; 10 nucleotides line up with TRBD2. This CDR3 contains 15 residues. Per germline, CDR1 WSHSY and CDR2 SAAADI. The V segment lost 2 bases and the J segment 8 bases; nucleotides outside the gene matches: 6. Here the CDR3 DNA reads TGCGCCAGCAGTGAGCGGCCTAGCGGGAGTTATGAGCAGTTCTTC. It specifies CASSERPSGSYEQFF.

The chain uses TRBV9 and TRBJ2-7; 7 bases line up with TRBD2. This CDR3 comprises 15 residues. From germline, CDR1 is SGDLS and CDR2 YYNGEE. V trimming: 1 base; J trimming: 6 bases; junction bases outside the gene matches: 10. The DNA of the CDR3 is TGTGCCAGCAGCGTATCGGGAGGAGGTGTTCTCGAGCAGTACTTC. Amino acids: CASSVSGGGVLEQYF. The full variable domain, with the rest looked up from reference TRBV9 and TRBJ2-7, is DSGVTQTPKHLITATGQRVTLRCSPRSGDLSVYWYQQSLDQGLQFLIQYYNGEERAKGNILERFSAQQFPDLHSELNLSSLELGDSALYFCASSVSGGGVLEQYFGPGTRLTVT.

The rearrangement joins TRBV30 to TRBJ2-3; D may be TRBD1 (5 bases). Trimming stripped 4 bases from V and 4 bases from J, with 18 bases between. Germline CDR1 and CDR2: GTSNPN and SVGIG (reference sequence). The CDR3 contains 15 residues. For the CDR3, the DNA is TGTGCCTGGAACCACCCCGGACAAGAGGCAGATACGCAGTATTTT. Its protein is CAWNHPGQEADTQYF.

The J gene is TRBJ2-5, the V gene TRBV28; maybe TRBD1 (5 bases). Germline V gives CDR1 MDHEN, CDR2 SYDVKM. The V end lost 6 bases, the J end lost 5 bases, and 7 bases lay between the germline ends. This CDR3 is built from 11 residues. The CDR3 DNA sequence: TGTGCCAGCAGCCCAGGGGAGACCCAGTACTTC. Amino acid sequence: CASSPGETQYF.

The CDR3 nucleotides read TGTGCCTGGAGTCAGCAGGGGGCATTGGAGACCCAGTACTTC. It encodes CAWSQQGALETQYF. The rearrangement uses TRBV30 and TRBJ2-5, with 8 positions matching TRBD1. Germline V gene sequence: CDR1 GTSNPN, CDR2 SVGIG (reference sequence). Germline trimming cut 2 bases from V and 5 bases from J; bases unmatched to any gene: 7. This CDR3 is 14 amino acids long.

The CDR3 here is CASSHPSDRGVTSGRTYSTDTQYF. CDR3 in DNA: TGTGCCAGCAGCCACCCGTCGGACAGGGGGGTGACTAGCGGGAGAACGTACAGCACAGATACGCAGTATTTT. The chain employs TRBV13 and TRBJ2-3; 12 bases align to TRBD2. The junction had 27 bases not matched to a gene; V was cut back by 5 bases and J by 0 bases. The germline gives CDR1 PRHDT, CDR2 FYEKMQ (reference sequence). This CDR3 is built from 24 residues.

The rearrangement joins TRBV28 to TRBJ2-6, with 8 bases identical to TRBD1. Germline V CDR1 and CDR2: MDHEN, SYDVKM. J was trimmed by 2 bases and V by 4 bases; bases with no gene match: 1. The CDR3 has 15 amino acids. The CDR3 region is CASSSGGAGANVLTF. CDR3 nucleotides: TGTGCCAGCAGTTCAGGGGGCGCTGGGGCCAACGTCCTGACTTTC.

The gene calls are TRBV11-2 and TRBJ1-1; the D gene is possibly TRBD1 (6 bases). Deletions cut 5 bases from V and 4 bases from J, with 14 bases between. This CDR3 spans 14 amino acids. Germline V gene lookup returns CDR1 SGHAT and CDR2 FQNNGV. The DNA for the CDR3 is TGTGCCAGCAGCCACAACACAGGGTTCACTGAAGCTTTCTTT. Its protein product is CASSHNTGFTEAFF.

V and J are TRBV28 and TRBJ2-1; TRBD2 matches 9 bases. The junction had 4 bases not matched to a gene; V was cut back by 3 bases and J by 4 bases. Looked up from germline, CDR1 is MDHEN and CDR2 is SYDVKM. This CDR3 spans 15 amino acids. This CDR3 is CASSFITSGYNEQFF. The CDR3 nucleotides read TGTGCCAGCAGTTTTATTACTAGCGGGTACAATGAGCAGTTCTTC.

The chain has TRBV2 and TRBJ1-4, with 7 bases that match TRBD1. The CDR3 is made up of 16 amino acids. The junction had 10 bases not matched to a gene; V was cut back by 2 bases and J by 7 bases. Germline V gives CDR1 SNHLY, CDR2 FYNNEI. CDR3 coding DNA: TGTGCCAGCAGTGAACCATATCGACAGGGCGGTGAAAAACTGTTTTTT. Protein: CASSEPYRQGGEKLFF. Based on the CDR3 plus reference TRBV2 and TRBJ1-4, the full variable domain is EPEVTQTPSHQVTQMGQEVILRCVPISNHLYFYWYRQILGQKVEFLVSFYNNEISEKSEIFDDQFSVERPDGSNFTLKIRSTKLEDSAMYFCASSEPYRQGGEKLFFGSGTQLSVL.

On this clone: Germline is not matched at one junction end, which may reflect a read error. CDR3 sequence reads: CASSPDTGELFF. DNA of the CDR3: TGTGCTAGCAGCCCCGACACCGGGGAGCTGTTTTTT. The chain uses TRBV7-7 and TRBJ2-2; D gene unclear. Germline assignment: CDR1 SSHAT and CDR2 FNYEAQ (reference sequence). There are 12 residues in the CDR3. Supplemented by reference TRBV7-7 and TRBJ2-2, the full variable domain reads GAGVSQSPRYKVTKRGQDVTLRCDPISSHATLYWYQQALGQGPEFLTYFNYEAQPDKSGLPSDRFSAERPEGSISTLTIQRTEQRDSAMYRCASSPDTGELFFGEGSRLTVL.

The genes are TRBV6-5 and TRBJ2-2; 10 nucleotides match TRBD1. V lost 7 bases, J lost 6 bases, and 8 bases stayed unmatched. CDR3 size: 15 residues. Germline V gene data show CDR1 as MNHEY and CDR2 as SVGAGI. The CDR3 region has the DNA TGTGCCAGCAACGACGGACAGGGGGAATCCGGGGAGCTGTTTTTT. Its protein product is CASNDGQGESGELFF.

This sequence joins TRBV29-1 and TRBJ1-1, with a weak D call TRBD1 (6 bases). Germline values: CDR1 SQVTM, CDR2 ANQGSEA. V lost 4 bases, J lost 11 bases, and 14 bases lay in between. The CDR3 runs to 11 residues. In DNA form, the CDR3 reads TGCAGCGTTGCAGGGGCGGTGGGGGCTTTCTTT. This sequence encodes CSVAGAVGAFF. Supplemented by reference TRBV29-1 and TRBJ1-1, the full variable domain reads SAVISQKPSRDICQRGTSLTIQCQVDSQVTMMFWYRQQPGQSLTLIATANQGSEATYESGFVIDKFPISRPNLTFSTLTVSNMSPEDSSIYLCSVAGAVGAFFGQGTRLTVV.

Only a few counts were recorded for this clone. The V gene is TRBV7-2, the J gene TRBJ2-3, with TRBD1 identical over 9 bases. The V and J ends lost 5 bases and 6 bases, in that order; junction bases with no gene match: 9. CDR3 length equals 15 residues. The germline V gene has CDR1 SGHTA and CDR2 FQGNSA. CDR3 DNA: TGTGCCAGCAGCCTACCGGGGACAGGGACGGATACGCAGTATTTT. Protein product: CASSLPGTGTDTQYF.

The V and J genes are TRBV4-1 and TRBJ2-5; D is possibly TRBD1 (6 bases). The CDR3 has 18 amino acids. V lost 3 bases, J lost 0 bases, and 20 bases lay in between. Germline V gives CDR1 MGHRA, CDR2 YSYEKL. This CDR3 is CASSHPNEGTSDQETQYF. The CDR3, as DNA: TGCGCCAGCAGCCACCCGAACGAGGGGACATCCGACCAAGAGACCCAGTACTTC.

The chain recombines TRBV18 with TRBJ2-7; 7 bases line up with TRBD1. Trimming took 3 bases from V and 2 from J; bases not matched to a gene: 1. Germline V gene lookup returns CDR1 KGHSH and CDR2 LQKENI. CDR3 size: 13 residues. The CDR3 reads CASSPGQPYEQYF. CDR3 nucleotides: TGTGCCAGCTCACCGGGACAGCCCTACGAGCAGTACTTC.

The J gene is TRBJ2-2, the V gene TRBV5-1; 9 positions agree with TRBD1. Losses at the gene ends were 4 bases for V and 7 bases for J; bases not matched to a gene: 8. The CDR3 is 15 residues long. In germline, CDR1 is SGHRS, CDR2 YFSETQ. CDR3 protein: CASSIRDRVVGELFF. As DNA, the CDR3 is TGCGCCAGCAGCATCCGGGACAGGGTAGTCGGGGAGCTGTTTTTT.

The chain uses TRBV7-8 and TRBJ1-1; maybe TRBD1 (6 bases). V lost 5 bases to trimming and J lost 1 base, with 17 bases between them. Germline V CDR1 and CDR2: SGHVS, FQNEAQ. The CDR3 loop spans 16 amino acids. CDR3 sequence reads: CASSRSSGGANTEAFF. CDR3 coding DNA: TGTGCCAGCAGCCGTTCCAGTGGGGGGGCGAACACTGAAGCTTTCTTT.

The rearrangement joins TRBV7-2 to TRBJ2-5; no firm D call. Trimming pared 4 bases from V and 0 bases from J, leaving 6 bases between. This CDR3 region has 13 residues. The germline gives CDR1 SGHTA, CDR2 FQGNSA. The DNA for the CDR3 is TGTGCCAGCAGCTCCTTGTACCAAGAGACCCAGTACTTC. Amino acids: CASSSLYQETQYF.

This sequence joins TRBV7-8 and TRBJ2-7, with 14 positions matching TRBD2. After removal of 6 bases from V and 2 bases from J, the junction contained 6 bases not matched to a gene. CDR3 length equals 16 residues. Germline lookup yields CDR1 SGHVS and CDR2 FQNEAQ. The CDR3 DNA follows: TGTGCCAGCAGTTTCGGACTAGCGGGAGGTACCTACGAGCAGTACTTC. It codes for CASSFGLAGGTYEQYF.

This chain joins TRBV6-1 and TRBJ2-1, with 10 bases fitting TRBD2. CDR1 is MNHNS and CDR2 is SASEGT in the germline V gene. CDR3 length: 18 amino acids. Germline trimming cut 2 bases from V and 3 bases from J; bases unmatched to any gene: 10. The CDR3 DNA is TGTGCCAGCAGTGAATGGGCTAGCGGGAGCGCCATCTACAATGAGCAGTTCTTC. Encoded protein: CASSEWASGSAIYNEQFF.